One and the same sample provided the 9 T cell receptor beta chains below, sequenced in a study of T cell responses to AZD1222 COVID-19 vaccine. Assay: immunoSEQ multiplex PCR; the TCRdb copy retains only in-frame clones and omits some. This table holds 80,000 or so clones, 92% found once. Here the sequenced sample was peripheral blood, taken 28 days after the second AZD1222 dose. These receptors were collected from an adult who received the AZD1222 COVID-19 vaccine.

This clone has a single count. The chain carries TRBV4-1 and TRBJ2-1, with D maybe TRBD1 (6 bases). Germline V lookup: CDR1 MGHRA, CDR2 YSYEKL. Trimming left V 3 bases short and J 2 bases short, with 11 bases between. There are 15 residues in the CDR3. In DNA form, the CDR3 reads TGCGCCAGCAGCCAGACAGGAGTCCCCTACAATGAGCAGTTCTTC. Amino acids: CASSQTGVPYNEQFF.

The J gene is TRBJ1-2, the V gene TRBV5-1, with D perhaps TRBD1 (6 bases). Trimming stripped 4 bases from V and 5 bases from J, with 18 bases between. The CDR3 is 15 residues long. CDR1 is SGHRS, CDR2 YFSETQ, per germline. CDR3 DNA sequence: TGCGCCAGCAGCACCAGCCGCCAGGGGAGATATGGCTACACCTTC. It codes for CASSTSRQGRYGYTF.

V is TRBV10-2 and J is TRBJ2-7; a weak D match, TRBD2 (6 bases). The CDR3 contains 15 residues. Trimming took 2 bases from V and 5 from J, leaving 16 bases between them. The germline CDR1 and CDR2 sequences are WSHSY and SAAADI. The CDR3 is CASSEESGVGDEQYF. For the CDR3, the DNA is TGCGCCAGCAGTGAGGAATCGGGAGTTGGGGACGAGCAGTACTTC.

Only a few counts were recorded for this clone. The chain joins TRBV10-2 to TRBJ2-7; a possible D gene is TRBD2 (6 bases). The germline V gene encodes CDR1 WSHSY and CDR2 SAAADI. The CDR3 has 13 amino acids. Between the trimmed V and J ends, which lost 5 bases and 3 bases, there was a span of 11 bases. CDR3 in DNA: TGCGCCAGCAGTCTTAGCGGAAGCTACGAGCAGTACTTC. Translated, it gives CASSLSGSYEQYF.

The count of this clone is one. J is TRBJ1-1 and V is TRBV5-6; D is perhaps TRBD1 (5 bases). Germline CDR1 is SGHDT and CDR2 is YYEEEE. The CDR3 covers 13 residues. Trimming cost V 6 bases and J 5 bases, with 14 bases left between them. This chain's CDR3 is CASTSGIGTEAFF. In nucleotides, the CDR3 is TGTGCCAGCACTTCAGGGATCGGGACTGAAGCTTTCTTT.

This chain connects TRBV7-2 to TRBJ1-6; D might be TRBD1 (5 bases). Germline V gives CDR1 SGHTA, CDR2 FQGNSA. Trimming stripped 5 bases from V and 10 bases from J, with 18 bases between. The CDR3 contains 15 residues. DNA of the CDR3: TGTGCCAGCAGCCTTGGGGGGGGTGAGGGATCACCCCTCCACTTT. Its protein product is CASSLGGGEGSPLHF.

The rearrangement joins TRBV12-3 or TRBV12-4 to TRBJ2-1; D gene uncertain. This CDR3 has 13 amino acids. Trimming removed 6 bases at V and 1 base at J, with 7 bases between. CDR3: CASRETSYNEQFF. DNA for the CDR3: TGTGCCAGCAGGGAGACGTCCTACAATGAGCAGTTCTTC.

This chain uses TRBV28 with TRBJ1-4, with D maybe TRBD1 (5 bases). V was clipped by 3 bases and J by 4 bases, with 12 bases between them. CDR3 length equals 15 residues. Germline V gene data show CDR1 as MDHEN and CDR2 as SYDVKM. The CDR3 nucleotides are TGTGCCAGCAGTTTTGGGCAGGGCGTTAATGAAAAACTGTTTTTT. Its protein is CASSFGQGVNEKLFF.

As regards this clone: The junction departs from germline at one end; a sequencing error may be responsible. The chain couples TRBV7-2 to TRBJ1-6; D not certain. CDR3 length equals 15 residues. CDR1 SGHTA and CDR2 FQGNSA come from the germline V gene. CDR3 protein: CASGLGSSYNSPLHF. The CDR3 bases are TGTGCCAGCGGCTTGGGGAGCTCCTATAATTCACCCCTCCACTTT.